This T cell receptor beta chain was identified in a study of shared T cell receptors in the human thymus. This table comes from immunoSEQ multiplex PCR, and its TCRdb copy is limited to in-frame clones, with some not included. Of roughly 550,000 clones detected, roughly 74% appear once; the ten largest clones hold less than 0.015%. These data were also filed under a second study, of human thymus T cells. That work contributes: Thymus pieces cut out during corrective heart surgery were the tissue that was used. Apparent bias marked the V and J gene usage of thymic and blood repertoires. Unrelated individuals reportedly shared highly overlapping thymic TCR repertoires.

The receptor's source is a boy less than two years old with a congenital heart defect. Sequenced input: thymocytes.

In DNA form, the CDR3 reads TGTGCCAGCAGTTTGCCCGGGCTAGCTTTTCTCACAGATACGCAGTATTTT. Amino acid sequence: CASSLPGLAFLTDTQYF. V is TRBV28 and J is TRBJ2-3, with a possible D match to TRBD2 (5 bases). V gave up 3 bases and J gave up 2 bases, with 18 bases separating them. The CDR3 contains 17 residues. CDR1 is MDHEN, CDR2 SYDVKM, per germline.